This TCR beta chain was profiled in a study of control samples from healthy donors and cancer patients. V shed 5 bases, J shed 3 bases, and the junction held 7 bases outside the gene matches. Germline V gene lookup returns CDR1 SGHVS and CDR2 FNYEAQ. The CDR3 sequence is 17 residues long. TCRdb's table, derived via immunoSEQ multiplex PCR, lists solely in-frame clones and lacks some. This table has 90,000 or so clones, approximately 91% appearing once. The sample was PBMCs. The rearrangement joins TRBV7-6 to TRBJ2-2; 12 nucleotides align to TRBD2. The origin of this receptor is a woman in her fifties or sixties with colorectal cancer. The CDR3 nucleotides are TGTGCCAGCAGCCCGGGGACTAGCGGGCGGTACACCGGGGAGCTGTTTTTT. It translates to CASSPGTSGRYTGELFF. The variable domain in full, with the rest retrieved from reference TRBV7-6 and TRBJ2-2, is GAGVSQSPRYKVTKRGQDVALRCDPISGHVSLYWYRQALGQGPEFLTYFNYEAQQDKSGLPNDRFSAERPEGSISTLTIQRTEQRDSAMYRCASSPGTSGRYTGELFFGEGSRLTVL.